The 26 T cell receptor beta chains below come from one sample, sequenced in a study of blood T cell repertoires in COVID-19. Clones were read by immunoSEQ multiplex PCR, and TCRdb kept only the in-frame ones, dropping some. The sample includes roughly 60,000 clones, approximately 83% of them seen just once. The sequenced sample consisted of peripheral blood. These receptors were taken from a woman aged 80 or over with acute or convalescent COVID-19.

The table lists this clone with a count of one. This chain links TRBV19 with TRBJ2-6, with TRBD1 identical over 12 bases. Germline lookup yields CDR1 LNHDA and CDR2 SQIVND (reference sequence). The ends lost 6 bases at V and 1 base at J; junction bases unmatched: 7. The CDR3 runs 18 residues. The CDR3 DNA reads TGTGCCAGTAGGATGGGACAGGGGGCGCGTTCTGGGGCCAACGTCCTGACTTTC. It is translated as CASRMGQGARSGANVLTF.

The chain combines TRBV7-2 with TRBJ2-3; the D gene is possibly TRBD2 (5 bases). The CDR3 loop spans 15 amino acids. Germline lookup yields CDR1 SGHTA and CDR2 FQGNSA. The V end was cut by 5 bases, the J end by 4 bases, with 16 bases between. The CDR3 DNA reads as TGTGCCAGCAGCGACTCGAATCTAGCTTCAGATACGCAGTATTTT. Its translation: CASSDSNLASDTQYF.

The chain employs TRBV1 and TRBJ2-7; the DNA was not compared with TRBD2, the D call given in the table. TRBV1 is a pseudogene segment. The CDR3 is 16 residues long. The CDR3 protein is CTSSRKLAGGLHEQYF. The CDR3, as DNA: TGCACCAGCAGCCGAAAACTAGCGGGAGGGCTCCACGAGCAGTACTTC.

This clone was recorded only once. The chain joins TRBV10-2 to TRBJ2-7; maybe TRBD1 (6 bases). The CDR3 totals 13 residues. The V end was cut by 4 bases, the J end by 2 bases, with 9 bases between. Germline-derived CDR1 and CDR2 are WSHSY and SAAADI. The CDR3 region has the DNA TGCGCCAGCAGTGCCAACAGGGCCTACGAGCAGTACTTC. It codes for CASSANRAYEQYF.

V is TRBV30 and J is TRBJ1-4; D gene ambiguous. V shed 2 bases and J shed 4 bases, with 5 bases lying between them. CDR1 and CDR2 from the germline V gene are GTSNPN and SVGIG (reference sequence). This CDR3 has 12 residues. CDR3 bases: TGTGCCTGGAGTCAGAATAATGAAAAACTGTTTTTT. It translates to CAWSQNNEKLFF.

This chain uses TRBV11-2 with TRBJ2-1, with 7 bases matching TRBD2. V shed 5 bases and J 0 bases; nucleotides not matched to a gene: 10. The CDR3 contains 17 residues. The V gene's germline CDR1 is SGHAT and CDR2 FQNNGV. The CDR3 DNA follows: TGTGCCAGCAGCCCTAGCGGACGTCTCAGCTCCTACAATGAGCAGTTCTTC. Translating it yields CASSPSGRLSSYNEQFF.

The CDR3 DNA sequence: TGTGCCAGCAGCCCAGGGGGTAGTAGTCAGCCCCAGCATTTT. Its protein product is CASSPGGSSQPQHF. The V call is TRBV7-2, the J call TRBJ1-5, with 7 bases matching TRBD1. Per the germline V gene, CDR1 is SGHTA and CDR2 is FQGNSA. Trimming cost V 5 bases and J 6 bases; bases outside gene matches: 7. This CDR3 is 14 amino acids long.

J is TRBJ1-2 and V is TRBV28; no clear D gene. The CDR3 covers 13 residues. Deletions cut 7 bases from V and 3 bases from J, with 12 bases between. Germline V gives CDR1 MDHEN, CDR2 SYDVKM. CDR3 residues: CASNGRADYGYTF. The CDR3 nucleotides read TGTGCCAGCAACGGGCGGGCAGACTATGGCTACACCTTC.

The chain uses TRBV5-1 and TRBJ1-2; D is uncertain. The germline V gene encodes CDR1 SGHRS and CDR2 YFSETQ. Trimming took off 4 bases at V and 0 bases at J, with 10 bases between the two ends. The CDR3 contains 14 residues. The CDR3 here is CASSNPPANYGYTF. CDR3 in DNA: TGCGCCAGCAGCAACCCTCCAGCTAACTATGGCTACACCTTC.

This chain joins TRBV10-1 and TRBJ2-7; the D gene is possibly TRBD1 (5 bases). Germline CDR1 is WNHNN and CDR2 is SYGVQD (reference sequence). This CDR3 is 14 amino acids long. Trimming cost V 0 bases and J 3 bases, with 9 bases left between them. The CDR3 region has the DNA TGCGCCAGCAGTGAGTCGGGGCAGGTCTACGAGCAGTACTTC. This gives the protein CASSESGQVYEQYF.

The V gene is TRBV6-5, the J gene TRBJ2-5; possibly TRBD2 for D (5 bases). V lost 5 bases and J 3 bases, leaving 10 bases between the germline ends. The germline V gene encodes CDR1 MNHEY and CDR2 SVGAGI. The CDR3 spans 13 residues. CDR3 DNA: TGTGCCAGCAGTCCTACGGGAAAAGAGACCCAGTACTTC. Its translation is CASSPTGKETQYF.

The chain has TRBV2 and TRBJ2-2; D remains ambiguous. V was shortened by 4 bases and J by 6 bases, with 12 bases between the two germline ends. The CDR3 is made up of 14 amino acids. The germline V gene encodes CDR1 SNHLY and CDR2 FYNNEI. The CDR3 DNA reads as TGTGCCAGCAGTGCGTCCTTTATCCCCGGGGAGCTGTTTTTT. Protein: CASSASFIPGELFF.

The chain has TRBV5-1 and TRBJ2-7, with 9 bases that match TRBD1. The CDR3 contains 17 residues. V trimming: 0 bases; J trimming: 3 bases; junction bases outside the gene matches: 10. The germline V gene has CDR1 SGHRS and CDR2 YFSETQ. CDR3 loop: CASSLGSFRDRDYEQYF. DNA for the CDR3: TGCGCCAGCAGCTTGGGATCTTTTCGGGACAGGGACTACGAGCAGTACTTC.

This clone was found once. V is TRBV21-1 and J is TRBJ2-2; TRBD1 is the table's D call, not checked against the DNA. TRBV21-1 constitutes a pseudogene. The length of the CDR3 is 15 residues. The CDR3 bases are TGTGCCAGCAGCAAAAGGGGACAGTTAACCGGGGAGCTGTTTTTT. Protein sequence: CASSKRGQLTGELFF.

V gene TRBV27 combines with J gene TRBJ2-7; 11 nucleotides align to TRBD2. This CDR3 comprises 14 residues. CDR1 and CDR2 from the germline V gene are MNHEY and SMNVEV (reference sequence). V lost 5 bases and J lost 3; bases outside the gene matches: 3. This chain's CDR3 is CASSTGLAVYEQYF. CDR3 nucleotide sequence: TGTGCCAGCAGTACGGGACTAGCGGTCTACGAGCAGTACTTC.

J is TRBJ1-1 and V is TRBV5-1; 7 bases map to TRBD1. This CDR3 has 14 amino acids. CDR1 is SGHRS, CDR2 YFSETQ, per germline. V shed 5 bases and J 1 base; nucleotides not matched to a gene: 5. The CDR3 DNA sequence: TGCGCCAGCAGTCCTGGGGACAGGAACACTGAAGCTTTCTTT. Translating it yields CASSPGDRNTEAFF.

This sequence joins TRBV6-6 and TRBJ1-3; no reliable D call. Per the germline V gene, CDR1 is MNHNY and CDR2 is SVGAGI (reference sequence). The CDR3 loop spans 14 amino acids. Trimming stripped 6 bases from V and 3 bases from J, with 12 bases between. The CDR3, as DNA: TGTGCCAGCAGCTCCGGGGTCTTTGGAAACACCATATATTTT. Translation: CASSSGVFGNTIYF.

The chain uses TRBV2 and TRBJ2-1; 14 nucleotides align to TRBD2. In germline, CDR1 is SNHLY, CDR2 FYNNEI. The CDR3 consists of 15 residues. V trimming: 6 bases; J trimming: 8 bases; junction bases outside the gene matches: 6. The DNA for the CDR3 is TGTGCCAGCAGGGCCGGGACTAGCGGGGGCGATGAGCAGTTCTTC. It codes for CASRAGTSGGDEQFF.

This chain links TRBV6-5 with TRBJ1-5; TRBD1 matches at 8 bases. Unmatched junction bases numbered 1, after V lost 0 bases and J lost 0 bases. Germline V gene sequence: CDR1 MNHEY, CDR2 SVGAGI. The CDR3 sequence is 16 residues long. CDR3 amino acids: CASSYSQGDSNQPQHF. The CDR3 nucleotides read TGTGCCAGCAGTTACTCACAGGGGGATAGCAATCAGCCCCAGCATTTT.

This chain links TRBV7-8 with TRBJ2-1, with 12 bases matching TRBD2. After removal of 3 bases from V and 7 bases from J, the junction contained 4 bases not matched to a gene. CDR3 length equals 15 residues. Germline assignment: CDR1 SGHVS and CDR2 FQNEAQ. The CDR3 spells CASSFQLAGGNEQFF. For the CDR3, the DNA is TGTGCCAGCAGCTTCCAACTAGCGGGGGGTAATGAGCAGTTCTTC.

This clone was found once. The chain carries TRBV6-5 and TRBJ2-7, with 8 bases aligning to TRBD1. CDR3 length: 16 residues. Losses at the gene ends were 4 bases for V and 5 bases for J; bases not matched to a gene: 13. Germline loops: CDR1 MNHEY, CDR2 SVGAGI. The CDR3 DNA is TGTGCCAGCAGTTCCAGAGTTCGGACAGGGAAGGACGAGCAGTACTTC. Protein sequence: CASSSRVRTGKDEQYF.

The chain is built from TRBV5-1 and TRBJ2-5; D is undetermined. Germline-derived CDR1 and CDR2 are SGHRS and YFSETQ. The ends were cut back, 1 base at V and 5 bases at J, with 21 bases in the middle. This CDR3 is built from 17 residues. The CDR3, as DNA: TGCGCCAGCAGCTTGTATCTCCGGGTCGACCTCCTGGAGACCCAGTACTTC. Amino acid sequence: CASSLYLRVDLLETQYF. Supplemented by reference TRBV5-1 and TRBJ2-5, the full variable domain reads KAGVTQTPRYLIKTRGQQVTLSCSPISGHRSVSWYQQTPGQGLQFLFEYFSETQRNKGNFPGRFSGRQFSNSRSEMNVSTLELGDSALYLCASSLYLRVDLLETQYFGPGTRLLVL.

The chain combines TRBV9 with TRBJ1-1, with D possibly TRBD1 on 5 matching bases. Germline CDR1 reads SGDLS; CDR2 reads YYNGEE. Trimming left V 2 bases short and J 1 base short, with 6 bases between. CDR3 length equals 13 residues. The DNA of the CDR3 is TGTGCCAGCAGCGTTCAGGGGAACACTGAAGCTTTCTTT. Translation: CASSVQGNTEAFF.

The chain combines TRBV7-5 with TRBJ1-2; the table's D gene call, TRBD1, was not cross checked with the DNA. TRBV7-5 is described as a pseudogene. CDR3 length: 15 amino acids. The CDR3 loop is CVRSPPETGGQGYTF. The CDR3, as DNA: TGTGTCAGAAGCCCTCCCGAAACAGGGGGACAGGGCTACACCTTC.

This chain joins TRBV2 and TRBJ2-7; D ambiguous. CDR3 length: 13 amino acids. From germline, CDR1 is SNHLY and CDR2 FYNNEI. Deletions cut 6 bases from V and 2 bases from J, with 11 bases between. In nucleotides, the CDR3 is TGTGCCAGCAGAGCTGACTTGACCTACGAGCAGTACTTC. It translates to CASRADLTYEQYF.

V and J are TRBV30 and TRBJ2-1, with 8 bases that match TRBD2. CDR3 length: 14 amino acids. With 4 bases clipped from V and 4 bases from J, the junction kept 6 bases outside the gene matches. CDR1 GTSNPN and CDR2 SVGIG come from the germline V gene (reference sequence). DNA of the CDR3: TGTGCCTGGATAAAAGCGGGAGTTTACAATGAGCAGTTCTTC. This encodes CAWIKAGVYNEQFF. The variable domain in full, with the rest retrieved from reference TRBV30 and TRBJ2-1, is SQTIHQWPATLVQPVGSPLSLECTVEGTSNPNLYWYRQAAGRGLQLLFYSVGIGQISSEVPQNLSASRPQDRQFILSSKKLLLSDSGFYLCAWIKAGVYNEQFFGPGTRLTVL.